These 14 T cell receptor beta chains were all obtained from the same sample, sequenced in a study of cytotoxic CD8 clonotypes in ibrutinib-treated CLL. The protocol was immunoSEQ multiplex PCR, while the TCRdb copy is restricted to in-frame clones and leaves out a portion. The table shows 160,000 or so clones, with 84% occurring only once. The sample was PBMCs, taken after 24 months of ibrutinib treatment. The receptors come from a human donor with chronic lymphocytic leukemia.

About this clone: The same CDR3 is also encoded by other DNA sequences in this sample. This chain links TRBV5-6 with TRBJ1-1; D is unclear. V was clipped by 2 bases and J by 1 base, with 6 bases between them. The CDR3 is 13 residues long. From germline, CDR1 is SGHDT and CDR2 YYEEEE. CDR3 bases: TGTGCCAGCAGCTTAAGAGGGAACACTGAAGCTTTCTTT. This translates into CASSLRGNTEAFF.

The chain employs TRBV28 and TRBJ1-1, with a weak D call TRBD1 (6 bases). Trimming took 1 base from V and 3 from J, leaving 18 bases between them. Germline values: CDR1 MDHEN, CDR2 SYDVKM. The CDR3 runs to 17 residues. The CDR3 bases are TGTGCCAGCAGTTTATTTAACGGGGGCAGAGGGGACACTGAAGCTTTCTTT. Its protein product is CASSLFNGGRGDTEAFF.

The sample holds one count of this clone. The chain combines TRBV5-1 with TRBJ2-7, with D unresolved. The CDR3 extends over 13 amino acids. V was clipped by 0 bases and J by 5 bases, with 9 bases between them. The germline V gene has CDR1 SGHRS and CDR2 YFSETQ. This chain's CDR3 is CASSLDPGDEQYF. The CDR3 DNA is TGCGCCAGCAGCTTGGATCCAGGCGACGAGCAGTACTTC. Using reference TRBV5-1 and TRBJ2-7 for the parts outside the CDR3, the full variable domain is KAGVTQTPRYLIKTRGQQVTLSCSPISGHRSVSWYQQTPGQGLQFLFEYFSETQRNKGNFPGRFSGRQFSNSRSEMNVSTLELGDSALYLCASSLDPGDEQYFGPGTRLTVT.

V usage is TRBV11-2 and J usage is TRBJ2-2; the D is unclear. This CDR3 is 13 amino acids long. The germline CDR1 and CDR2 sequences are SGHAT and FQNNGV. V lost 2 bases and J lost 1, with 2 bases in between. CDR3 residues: CASSLLNTGELFF. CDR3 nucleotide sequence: TGTGCCAGCAGCTTATTGAACACCGGGGAGCTGTTTTTT.

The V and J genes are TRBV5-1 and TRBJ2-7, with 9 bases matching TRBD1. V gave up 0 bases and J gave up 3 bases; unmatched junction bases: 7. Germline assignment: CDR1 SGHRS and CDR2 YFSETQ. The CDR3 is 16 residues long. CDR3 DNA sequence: TGCGCCAGCAGCTTGGTAGGTGGGACAGGGAGCTACGAGCAGTACTTC. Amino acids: CASSLVGGTGSYEQYF.

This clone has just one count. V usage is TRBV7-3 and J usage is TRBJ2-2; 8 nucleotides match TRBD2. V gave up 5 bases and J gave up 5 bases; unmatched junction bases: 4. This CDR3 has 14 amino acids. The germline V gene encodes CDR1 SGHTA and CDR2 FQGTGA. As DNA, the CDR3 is TGTGCCAGCAGCCTGAGCGGGAGAACCGGGGAGCTGTTTTTT. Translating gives CASSLSGRTGELFF.

The CDR3 loop is CSVGGFWGNEQFF. DNA for the CDR3: TGCAGCGTTGGGGGATTCTGGGGCAATGAGCAGTTCTTC. The chain has TRBV29-1 and TRBJ2-1; D call uncertain. V was trimmed by 4 bases and J by 6 bases, leaving 13 bases between them. The CDR3 is 13 residues long. Germline CDR1 and CDR2: SQVTM and ANQGSEA.

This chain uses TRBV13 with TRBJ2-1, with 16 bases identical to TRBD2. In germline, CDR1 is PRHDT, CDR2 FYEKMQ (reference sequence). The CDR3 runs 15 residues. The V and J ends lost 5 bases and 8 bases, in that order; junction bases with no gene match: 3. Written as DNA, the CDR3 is TGTGCCAGCAGCCGAGGGACTAGCGGGAGGGATGAGCAGTTCTTC. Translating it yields CASSRGTSGRDEQFF.

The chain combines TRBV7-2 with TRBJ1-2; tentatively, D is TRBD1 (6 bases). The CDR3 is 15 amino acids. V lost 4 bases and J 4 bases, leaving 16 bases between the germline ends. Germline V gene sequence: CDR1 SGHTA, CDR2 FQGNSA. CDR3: CASSSAYRASYGYTF. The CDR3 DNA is TGTGCCAGCAGCTCCGCCTACAGGGCAAGCTATGGCTACACCTTC.

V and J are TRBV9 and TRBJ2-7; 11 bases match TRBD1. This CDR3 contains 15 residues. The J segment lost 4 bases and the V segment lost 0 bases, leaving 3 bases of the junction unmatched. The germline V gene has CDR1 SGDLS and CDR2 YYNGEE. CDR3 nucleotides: TGTGCCAGCAGCGTAGGGACAGGGGGCGGGTACGAGCAGTACTTC. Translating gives CASSVGTGGGYEQYF.

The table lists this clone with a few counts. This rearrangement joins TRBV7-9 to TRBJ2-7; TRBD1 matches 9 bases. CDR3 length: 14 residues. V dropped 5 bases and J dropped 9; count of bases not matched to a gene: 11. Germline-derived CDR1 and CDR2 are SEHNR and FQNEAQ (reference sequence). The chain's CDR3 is CASSQGAGQGWQYF. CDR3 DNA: TGTGCCAGCAGCCAGGGGGCGGGACAGGGATGGCAGTACTTC. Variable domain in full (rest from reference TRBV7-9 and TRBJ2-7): DTGVSQNPRHKITKRGQNVTFRCDPISEHNRLYWYRQTLGQGPEFLTYFQNEAQLEKSRLLSDRFSAERPKGSFSTLEIQRTEQGDSAMYLCASSQGAGQGWQYFGPGTRLTVT.

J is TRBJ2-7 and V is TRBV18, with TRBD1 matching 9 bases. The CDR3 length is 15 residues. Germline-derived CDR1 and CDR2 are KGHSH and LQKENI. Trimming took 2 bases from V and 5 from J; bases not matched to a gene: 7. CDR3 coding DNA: TGTGCCAGCTCACCATCGGGACAGGGAGAGAACGAGCAGTACTTC. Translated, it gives CASSPSGQGENEQYF.

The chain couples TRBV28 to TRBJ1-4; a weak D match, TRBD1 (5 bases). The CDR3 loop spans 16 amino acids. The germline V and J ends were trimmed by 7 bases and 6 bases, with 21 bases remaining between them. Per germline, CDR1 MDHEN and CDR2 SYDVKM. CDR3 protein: CASTMTDPSGYEKLFF. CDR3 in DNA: TGTGCCAGCACCATGACAGATCCTTCTGGATATGAAAAACTGTTTTTT.

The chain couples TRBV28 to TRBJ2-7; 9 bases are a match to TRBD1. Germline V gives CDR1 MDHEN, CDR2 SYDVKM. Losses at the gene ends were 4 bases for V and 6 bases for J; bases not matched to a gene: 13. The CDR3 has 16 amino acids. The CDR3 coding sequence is TGTGCCAGCAGTTCAGGGACAGGGCGTTTTTATCCCGAGCAGTACTTC. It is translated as CASSSGTGRFYPEQYF.